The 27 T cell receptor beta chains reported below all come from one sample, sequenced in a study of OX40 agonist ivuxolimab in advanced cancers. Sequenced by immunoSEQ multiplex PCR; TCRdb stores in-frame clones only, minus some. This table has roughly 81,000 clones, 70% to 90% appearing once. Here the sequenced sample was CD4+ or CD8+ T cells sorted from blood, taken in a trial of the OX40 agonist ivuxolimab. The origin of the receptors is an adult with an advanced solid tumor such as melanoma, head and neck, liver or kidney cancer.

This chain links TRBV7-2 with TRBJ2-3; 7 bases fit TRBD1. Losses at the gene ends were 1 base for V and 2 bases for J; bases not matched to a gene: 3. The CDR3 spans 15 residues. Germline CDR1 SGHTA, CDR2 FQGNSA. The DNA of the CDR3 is TGTGCCAGCAGCTTAGGACAGGGCTCCACAGATACGCAGTATTTT. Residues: CASSLGQGSTDTQYF.

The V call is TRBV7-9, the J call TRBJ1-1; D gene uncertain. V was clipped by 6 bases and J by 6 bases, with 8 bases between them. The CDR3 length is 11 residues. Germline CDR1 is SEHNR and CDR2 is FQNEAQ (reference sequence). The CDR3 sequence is CASSREAEAFF. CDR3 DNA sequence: TGTGCCAGCAGTAGGGAAGCTGAAGCTTTCTTT.

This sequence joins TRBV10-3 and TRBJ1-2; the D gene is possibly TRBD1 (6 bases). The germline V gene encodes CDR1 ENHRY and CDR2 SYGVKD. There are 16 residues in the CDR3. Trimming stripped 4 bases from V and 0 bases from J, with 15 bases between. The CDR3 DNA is TGTGCCATCAGTGTATTCGGAGGGGGAGCTAACTATGGCTACACCTTC. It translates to CAISVFGGGANYGYTF.

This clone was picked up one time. The CDR3 DNA sequence: TGCGCCAGCAGTGAGTCGGCGTTGACCACAGATACGCAGTATTTT. It yields the protein CASSESALTTDTQYF. The chain employs TRBV10-2 and TRBJ2-3; no definite D call. Per germline, CDR1 WSHSY and CDR2 SAAADI. The CDR3 extends over 15 amino acids. Trimming shortened V by 0 bases and J by 2 bases, and 9 bases separated the two germline ends.

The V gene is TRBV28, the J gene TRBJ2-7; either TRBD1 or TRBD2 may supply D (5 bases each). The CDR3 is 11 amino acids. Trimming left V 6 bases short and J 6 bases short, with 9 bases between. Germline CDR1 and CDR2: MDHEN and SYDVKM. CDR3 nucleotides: TGTGCCAGCAGCTCAGGGAGCGAGCAGTACTTC. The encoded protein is CASSSGSEQYF.

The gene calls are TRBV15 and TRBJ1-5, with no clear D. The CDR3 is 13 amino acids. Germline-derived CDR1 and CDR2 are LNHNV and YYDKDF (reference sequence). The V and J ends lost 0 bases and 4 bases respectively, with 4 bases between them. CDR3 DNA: TGTGCCACCAGCAGAGATCGAAATCAGCCCCAGCATTTT. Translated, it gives CATSRDRNQPQHF.

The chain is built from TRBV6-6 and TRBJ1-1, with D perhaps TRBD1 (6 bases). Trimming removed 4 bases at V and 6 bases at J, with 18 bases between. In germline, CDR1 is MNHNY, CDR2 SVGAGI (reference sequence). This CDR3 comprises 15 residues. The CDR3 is CASSSPRTASAEAFF. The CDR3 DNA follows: TGTGCCAGCAGTTCCCCCCGGACAGCTAGCGCTGAAGCTTTCTTT.

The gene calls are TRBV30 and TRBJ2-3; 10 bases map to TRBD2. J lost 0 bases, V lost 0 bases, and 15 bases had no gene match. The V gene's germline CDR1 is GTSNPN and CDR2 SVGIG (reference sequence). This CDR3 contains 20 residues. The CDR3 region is CAWSVLQIAGGPTSTDTQYF. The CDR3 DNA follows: TGTGCCTGGAGTGTACTCCAAATAGCGGGGGGCCCTACTAGCACAGATACGCAGTATTTT.

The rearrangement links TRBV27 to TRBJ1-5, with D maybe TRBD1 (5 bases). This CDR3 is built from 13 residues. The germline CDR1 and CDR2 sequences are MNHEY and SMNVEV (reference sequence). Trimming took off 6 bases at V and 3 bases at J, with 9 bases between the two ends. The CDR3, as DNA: TGTGCCAGCAGGTCAGGGTTCAATCAGCCCCAGCATTTT. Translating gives CASRSGFNQPQHF.

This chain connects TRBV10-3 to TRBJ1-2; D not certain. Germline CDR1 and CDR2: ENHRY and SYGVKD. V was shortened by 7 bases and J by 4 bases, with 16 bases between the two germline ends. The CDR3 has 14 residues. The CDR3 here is CAITEDGPVYGYTF. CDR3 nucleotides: TGTGCCATCACCGAGGACGGACCCGTCTATGGCTACACCTTC.

Written as DNA, the CDR3 is TGCACCAGCCTCTTTCCTAAACCTCTCGGAGCCAGGGGGCGAATCGAGGCCAACGTCCTGACTTTC. As protein: CTSLFPKPLGARGRIEANVLTF. V usage is TRBV1 and J usage is TRBJ2-6; the D call TRBD1 from the table was never checked on the DNA. TRBV1 is marked as a pseudogene. CDR3 length: 22 amino acids.

The CDR3 nucleotides are TGTGCCAGCGGCACTAGCGGAAATTCGAGGGAGCAGTACTTC. Its translation is CASGTSGNSREQYF. The gene calls are TRBV11-2 and TRBJ2-7, with 8 bases fitting TRBD2. The ends lost 8 bases at V and 7 bases at J; junction bases unmatched: 13. The CDR3 extends over 14 amino acids. Germline CDR1 reads SGHAT; CDR2 reads FQNNGV.

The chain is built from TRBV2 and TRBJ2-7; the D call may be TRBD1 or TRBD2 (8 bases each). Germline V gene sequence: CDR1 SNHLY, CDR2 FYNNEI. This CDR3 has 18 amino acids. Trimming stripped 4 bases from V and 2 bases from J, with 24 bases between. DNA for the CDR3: TGTGCCAGCAGTGGGGCCCCAGGGGGCCGGGGACTAGCCTACGAGCAGTACTTC. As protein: CASSGAPGGRGLAYEQYF.

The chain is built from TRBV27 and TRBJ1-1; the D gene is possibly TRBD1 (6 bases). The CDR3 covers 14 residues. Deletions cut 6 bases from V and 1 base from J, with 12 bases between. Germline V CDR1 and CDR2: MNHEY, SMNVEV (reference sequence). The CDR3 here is CASRRGVENTEAFF. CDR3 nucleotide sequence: TGTGCCAGCAGAAGGGGGGTTGAGAACACTGAAGCTTTCTTT.

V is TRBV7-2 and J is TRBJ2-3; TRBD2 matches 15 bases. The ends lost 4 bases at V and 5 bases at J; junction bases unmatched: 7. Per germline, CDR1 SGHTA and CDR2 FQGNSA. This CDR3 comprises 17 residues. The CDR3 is CASSSGLAGGREDTQYF. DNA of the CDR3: TGTGCCAGCAGCTCGGGACTAGCGGGGGGACGAGAAGATACGCAGTATTTT.

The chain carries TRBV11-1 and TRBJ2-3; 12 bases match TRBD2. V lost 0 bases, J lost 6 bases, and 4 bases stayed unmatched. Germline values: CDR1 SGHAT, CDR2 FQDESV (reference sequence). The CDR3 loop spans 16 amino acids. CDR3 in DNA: TGTGCCAGCAGCTTAGCGCTAGCGGGAGGGTTTGATACGCAGTATTTT. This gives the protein CASSLALAGGFDTQYF.

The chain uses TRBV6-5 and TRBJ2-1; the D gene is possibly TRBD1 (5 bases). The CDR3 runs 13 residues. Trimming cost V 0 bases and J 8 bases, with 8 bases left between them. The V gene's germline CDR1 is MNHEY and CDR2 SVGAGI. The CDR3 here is CASSYSQGDEQFF. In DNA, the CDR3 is TGTGCCAGCAGTTACTCCCAGGGCGATGAGCAGTTCTTC.

The CDR3 DNA reads TGCGCCAGCAGCCAGTGGACTAGCGGGGGGCAACCCGAGCAGTACTTC. Amino acid sequence: CASSQWTSGGQPEQYF. This chain uses TRBV4-1 with TRBJ2-7; 14 bases are a match to TRBD2. CDR3 length equals 16 residues. The germline V gene encodes CDR1 MGHRA and CDR2 YSYEKL. The V and J ends lost 3 bases and 6 bases, in that order; junction bases with no gene match: 7.

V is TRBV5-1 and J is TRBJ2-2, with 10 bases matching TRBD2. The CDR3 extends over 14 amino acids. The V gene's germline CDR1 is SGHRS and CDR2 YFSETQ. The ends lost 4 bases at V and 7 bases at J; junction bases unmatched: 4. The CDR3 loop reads CASSVSGRYGELFF. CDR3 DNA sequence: TGCGCCAGCAGCGTTAGCGGGAGGTACGGGGAGCTGTTTTTT.

CDR3 DNA sequence: TGTGCCAGCTCACCCCGAAGGGACACTGAAGCTTTCTTT. Translated, it gives CASSPRRDTEAFF. The chain is built from TRBV18 and TRBJ1-1; no clear D gene. The V end lost 3 bases, the J end lost 3 bases, and 8 bases lay between the germline ends. The germline V gene encodes CDR1 KGHSH and CDR2 LQKENI. This CDR3 is 13 amino acids long.

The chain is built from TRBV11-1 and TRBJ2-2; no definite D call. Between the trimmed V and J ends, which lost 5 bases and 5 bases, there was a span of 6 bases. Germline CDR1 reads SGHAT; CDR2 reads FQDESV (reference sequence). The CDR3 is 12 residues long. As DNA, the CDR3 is TGTGCCAGCAGCGTCCGGACCGGGGAGCTGTTTTTT. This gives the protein CASSVRTGELFF.

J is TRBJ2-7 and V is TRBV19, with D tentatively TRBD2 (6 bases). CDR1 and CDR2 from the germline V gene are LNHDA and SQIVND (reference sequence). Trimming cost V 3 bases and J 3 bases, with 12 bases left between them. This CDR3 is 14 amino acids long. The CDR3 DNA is TGTGCCAGTAGTATTTCCGGGAGAGGCTACGAGCAGTACTTC. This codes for CASSISGRGYEQYF.

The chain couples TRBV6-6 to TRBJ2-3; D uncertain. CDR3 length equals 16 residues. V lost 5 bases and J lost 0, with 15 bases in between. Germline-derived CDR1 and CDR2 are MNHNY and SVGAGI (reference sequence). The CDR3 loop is CASSLRAVASTDTQYF. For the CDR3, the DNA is TGTGCCAGCAGTCTACGGGCAGTAGCAAGCACAGATACGCAGTATTTT.

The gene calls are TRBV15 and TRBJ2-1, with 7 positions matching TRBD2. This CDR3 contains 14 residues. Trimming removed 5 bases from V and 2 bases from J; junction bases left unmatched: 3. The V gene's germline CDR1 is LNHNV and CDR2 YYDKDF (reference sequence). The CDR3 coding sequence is TGTGCCACCAGCTCGAGCGGGACCTACAATGAGCAGTTCTTC. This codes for CATSSSGTYNEQFF.

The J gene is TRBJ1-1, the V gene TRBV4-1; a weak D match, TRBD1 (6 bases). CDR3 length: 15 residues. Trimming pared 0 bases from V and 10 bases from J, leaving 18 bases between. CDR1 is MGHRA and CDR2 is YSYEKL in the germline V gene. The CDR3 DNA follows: TGCGCCAGCAGCCAAGAAACAGGGACTGTTGAAACAGCTTTCTTT. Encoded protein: CASSQETGTVETAFF.

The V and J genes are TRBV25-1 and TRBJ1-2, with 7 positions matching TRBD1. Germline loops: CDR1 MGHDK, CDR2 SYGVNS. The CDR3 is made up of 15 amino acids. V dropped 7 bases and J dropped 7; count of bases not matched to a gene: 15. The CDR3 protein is CASTLEGAGPGGYTF. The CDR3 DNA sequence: TGTGCCAGCACCCTGGAGGGGGCAGGACCCGGTGGCTACACCTTC.

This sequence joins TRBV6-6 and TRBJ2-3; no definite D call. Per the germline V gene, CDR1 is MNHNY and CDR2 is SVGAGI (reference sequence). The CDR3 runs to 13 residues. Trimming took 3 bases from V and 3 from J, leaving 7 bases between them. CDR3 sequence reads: CASSYVETDTQYF. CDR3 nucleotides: TGTGCCAGCAGTTATGTGGAGACAGATACGCAGTATTTT.